A selection of T cell receptor beta chains follows, all from one sample in a study of PD-1 blockade in classical Hodgkin lymphoma. Data came from immunoSEQ multiplex PCR; TCRdb stores just in-frame clones and leaves some out. The sample has more than 25,000 clones, roughly 90% seen once. The sequencing sample was made of CD4+ T cells from blood. The receptors were gathered from a human donor with classical Hodgkin lymphoma. Both conserved end residues are part of each CDR3. Each record gives: J gene, clone size, V gene, D gene, CDR3 protein, CDR3 DNA. The D gene is left open where the match is weak. Expanded clones are given a class, and other clones once, few, many or no size at all.

TRBJ1-5 - TRBV19 - CASSPLINQPQHF TGTGCCAGTAGTCCTCTGATTAATCAGCCCCAGCATTTT
TRBJ2-1 few TRBV10-1 - CASSDILEQFF TGCGCCAGCAGTGATATCCTAGAGCAGTTCTTC
TRBJ2-5 once TRBV7-8 - CASSLWRGGETQYF TGTGCCAGCAGCTTATGGCGTGGGGGTGAGACCCAGTACTTC
TRBJ2-7 once TRBV6-6 - CASSYSNRYEQYF TGTGCCAGCAGTTACTCCAACCGATACGAGCAGTACTTC
TRBJ2-7 - TRBV4-2 TRBD1 CASSQGGQGAGEQYF TGTGCCAGCAGCCAAGGTGGACAGGGGGCGGGCGAGCAGTACTTC
TRBJ2-3 - TRBV7-3 - CASSLSQRSTDTQYF TGTGCCAGCAGCTTAAGTCAAAGAAGCACAGATACGCAGTATTTT
TRBJ1-2 - TRBV5-6 - CASSSYRVGYTF TGTGCCAGCAGCTCGTACAGGGTCGGCTACACCTTC
TRBJ2-1 - TRBV19 - CASSGGLRDNEQFF TGTGCCAGTAGTGGTGGACTGCGGGACAATGAGCAGTTCTTC
TRBJ2-1 - TRBV7-2 TRBD1 CASSVDRGGNEQFF TGTGCCAGCAGCGTGGACAGGGGGGGGAATGAGCAGTTCTTC
TRBJ1-1 - TRBV5-1 - CASSWGPRDTEAFF TGCGCCAGCAGCTGGGGACCCAGAGACACTGAAGCTTTCTTT
TRBJ2-2 - TRBV5-1 - CASSLHPQNTGELFF TGCGCCAGCAGCTTACACCCTCAAAACACCGGGGAGCTGTTTTTT
TRBJ2-5 - TRBV19 - CASSMSGDLGTQYF TGTGCCAGTAGTATGAGTGGGGACCTAGGGACCCAGTACTTC
TRBJ2-2 - TRBV10-3 TRBD2 CAIRASGGRELFF TGTGCCATCAGAGCCTCGGGAGGGCGGGAGCTGTTTTTT
TRBJ2-7 - TRBV7-7 - CASSLAGDGSYEQYF TGTGCCAGCAGCTTAGCGGGGGACGGCTCCTACGAGCAGTACTTC
TRBJ1-3 - TRBV10-3 - CAISETQQSGNTIYF TGTGCCATCAGTGAAACACAGCAATCTGGAAACACCATATATTTT
TRBJ2-5 - TRBV11-3 TRBD1 CASSLSLGTEQETQYF TGTGCCAGCAGCTTATCCTTGGGGACAGAACAAGAGACCCAGTACTTC
TRBJ2-1 - TRBV19 TRBD2 CASSPVVAGDNEQFF TGTGCCAGTAGTCCCGTGGTAGCGGGAGACAATGAGCAGTTCTTC
TRBJ2-1 once TRBV9 - CASSVRPSYNEQFF TGTGCCAGCAGCGTACGTCCTAGCTACAATGAGCAGTTCTTC
TRBJ2-7 - TRBV28 - CASTNFISEQYF TGTGCCAGCACCAACTTTATTTCCGAGCAGTACTTC
TRBJ2-1 - TRBV28 - CASSKMATYNEQFF TGTGCCAGCTCTAAGATGGCAACATACAATGAGCAGTTCTTC
TRBJ1-2 - TRBV28 - CASTTTGSYGYTF TGTGCCAGCACGACTACGGGATCTTATGGCTACACCTTC
TRBJ1-1 - TRBV6-9 TRBD1 CASSRWTGPIYTEAFF TGTGCCAGCAGTCGTTGGACAGGGCCCATATACACTGAAGCTTTCTTT
TRBJ2-3 - TRBV7-2 - CASSEQSGEGADTQYF TGTGCCAGCAGCGAGCAAAGCGGGGAGGGGGCAGATACGCAGTATTTT
TRBJ1-5 - TRBV28 - CASSLGGLNSNQPQHF TGTGCCAGCAGTTTGGGGGGGCTTAATAGCAATCAGCCCCAACATTTT
TRBJ2-1 - TRBV28 TRBD1 CASSSTGTGELGEQFF TGTGCCAGCAGTTCAACTGGGACAGGGGAATTAGGTGAGCAGTTCTTC
TRBJ1-6 - TRBV2 TRBD1 CASSVNRDRADSPLHF TGTGCCAGCAGTGTAAACAGGGACAGGGCCGATTCACCCCTCCACTTT